The 31 T cell receptor beta chains given below trace back to one sample, sequenced in a study of blood T cells in healthy people across ages. It was with a sample-barcoded 5' primer and a J-beta primer mix that a second PCR of roughly 6 to 12 cycles was run. Using its own MiXCR run on the 5' RACE reads, TCRdb lists one record per CDR3 protein. The sample shows 1 million or so distinct CDR3 sequences, less than 50% of them seen only once. The specimen sequenced was blood. These TCRs come from a woman aged 55 to 70 in good health.

The chain couples TRBV2 to TRBJ2-7; 8 bases line up with TRBD1. Germline V gene data show CDR1 as SNHLY and CDR2 as FYNNEI. Trimming removed 10 bases from V and 3 bases from J; junction bases left unmatched: 5. This CDR3 spans 12 amino acids. DNA of the CDR3: TGTGCCACCCAGGGGGCCCACTACGAGCAGTACTTC. Translating it yields CATQGAHYEQYF.

The rearrangement joins TRBV4-1 to TRBJ1-2; D is perhaps TRBD1 (5 bases). This CDR3 spans 14 amino acids. The ends were cut back, 0 bases at V and 7 bases at J, with 12 bases in the middle. Germline CDR1 reads MGHRA; CDR2 reads YSYEKL. CDR3 sequence: CASSQERTRAGYTF. The CDR3 coding sequence is TGCGCCAGCAGCCAAGAACGGACCAGGGCTGGCTACACCTTC.

V usage is TRBV29-1 and J usage is TRBJ2-1; D is perhaps TRBD1 (6 bases). This CDR3 comprises 15 residues. Trimming took 5 bases from V and 0 from J, leaving 14 bases between them. CDR1 is SQVTM, CDR2 ANQGSEA, per germline. The CDR3 DNA reads as TGCAGCGTTTACCCGACAGGTTTCTCCTACAATGAGCAGTTCTTC. This sequence encodes CSVYPTGFSYNEQFF.

This chain links TRBV12-3 or TRBV12-4 with TRBJ2-5, with D perhaps matching TRBD2 (6 bases). Between the trimmed V and J ends, which lost 3 bases and 2 bases, there was a span of 13 bases. This CDR3 is built from 15 residues. The chain's CDR3 is CASSLGGRLQETQYF. DNA for the CDR3: TGTGCCAGCAGTTTGGGAGGACGGCTTCAAGAGACCCAGTACTTC.

This clonotype turned up a few times. This chain connects TRBV7-9 to TRBJ2-7, with TRBD1 matching over 10 bases. The CDR3 has 18 residues. Germline-derived CDR1 and CDR2 are SEHNR and FQNEAQ (reference sequence). After removal of 4 bases from V and 2 bases from J, the junction contained 14 bases not matched to a gene. The DNA for the CDR3 is TGTGCCAGCAGCTACAAGACAGGGGGCGATCGTGATACCTACGAGCAGTACTTC. This gives the protein CASSYKTGGDRDTYEQYF.

CDR3 nucleotides: TGCGCCAGCAGCTCCGAGGGGTTAGATACGCAGTATTTT. As protein: CASSSEGLDTQYF. The chain links TRBV5-1 to TRBJ2-3; D may match TRBD1 or TRBD2 (5 bases each). Germline-derived CDR1 and CDR2 are SGHRS and YFSETQ. The CDR3 is 13 amino acids. Trimming took off 3 bases at V and 5 bases at J, with 10 bases between the two ends.

A few counts support this clonotype. This sequence joins TRBV2 and TRBJ2-1; 11 nucleotides agree with TRBD2. V was pared by 2 bases and J by 0 bases, with 3 bases of the junction left unmatched. The V gene's germline CDR1 is SNHLY and CDR2 FYNNEI. This CDR3 comprises 17 residues. The CDR3 region has the DNA TGTGCCAGCAGTGAACTAGCGGGAGGCTACTCCTACAATGAGCAGTTCTTC. It specifies CASSELAGGYSYNEQFF.

The table lists this clonotype with a few counts. The CDR3 region is CSASDSVETQYF. The CDR3 DNA reads as TGCAGTGCTAGTGACTCGGTCGAGACCCAGTACTTC. V gene TRBV20-1 combines with J gene TRBJ2-5; D remains unclear. In germline, CDR1 is DFQATT, CDR2 SNEGSKA (reference sequence). CDR3 length: 12 residues. The ends were cut back, 3 bases at V and 5 bases at J, with 10 bases in the middle.

This clonotype was seen a handful of times. The chain is built from TRBV27 and TRBJ2-7; weak D call: TRBD1 (6 bases). With 10 bases removed from V and 3 bases from J, the gap between germline ends came to 16 bases. The CDR3 extends over 13 amino acids. Germline V gives CDR1 MNHEY, CDR2 SMNVEV (reference sequence). The CDR3 is CAISPRQDYEQYF. The CDR3 nucleotides are TGTGCCATCTCGCCGCGACAGGACTACGAGCAGTACTTC.

This clonotype was picked up a small number of times. CDR3 sequence reads: CASSQLSSGGSYNEQFF. The CDR3 region has the DNA TGTGCCAGCAGCCAATTGAGTAGCGGGGGTTCCTACAATGAGCAGTTCTTC. V and J are TRBV4-2 and TRBJ2-1, with 9 bases fitting TRBD2. V dropped 2 bases and J dropped 1; count of bases not matched to a gene: 6. This CDR3 has 17 residues. CDR1 and CDR2 from the germline V gene are LGHNA and YNFKEQ.

To note about this clonotype: Given the absence of the conserved phenylalanine or tryptophan at the CDR3 end, a read error is likely. The genes are TRBV27 and TRBJ2-7, with D possibly being TRBD2 (5 bases). This CDR3 has 14 residues. Trimming took 6 bases from V and 5 from J, leaving 17 bases between them. Germline loops: CDR1 MNHEY, CDR2 SMNVEV (reference sequence). The CDR3 nucleotides read TGTGCCAGCAGAGGACCGTGGGCGGGCAACGAGCAGTACTCC. It specifies CASRGPWAGNEQYS.

The V call is TRBV7-8, the J call TRBJ2-5, with a weak D call TRBD2 (6 bases). Trimming shortened V by 2 bases and J by 4 bases, and 14 bases separated the two germline ends. This CDR3 comprises 15 residues. Germline values: CDR1 SGHVS, CDR2 FQNEAQ. CDR3 nucleotides: TGTGCCAGCAGCTTACTAGCGCCCCCGGGAGAGACCCAGTACTTC. It translates to CASSLLAPPGETQYF.

This clonotype was counted between two and nine times. The J gene is TRBJ2-1, the V gene TRBV9, with a possible D match to TRBD2 (5 bases). Trimming shortened V by 1 base and J by 7 bases, and 15 bases separated the two germline ends. This CDR3 has 15 amino acids. CDR1 SGDLS and CDR2 YYNGEE come from the germline V gene. The CDR3 loop reads CASSVFEGNGNEQFF. The CDR3 nucleotides read TGTGCCAGCAGCGTATTCGAGGGCAATGGGAATGAGCAGTTCTTC.

The chain carries TRBV13 and TRBJ2-1; the match to TRBD2 covers 14 bases. The V and J ends lost 5 bases and 8 bases, in that order; junction bases with no gene match: 11. The CDR3 spans 17 residues. Germline V gene lookup returns CDR1 PRHDT and CDR2 FYEKMQ (reference sequence). The CDR3 reads CASSPGLAGDHWDEQFF. The CDR3 region has the DNA TGTGCCAGCAGCCCGGGACTAGCGGGAGACCACTGGGATGAGCAGTTCTTC.

This clonotype was recorded once. Mismatch with germline at one junction end may stem from a read error. This sequence joins TRBV5-1 and TRBJ2-3; D gene ambiguous. The CDR3 spans 14 residues. CDR1 and CDR2 from the germline V gene are SGHRS and YFSETQ. The CDR3 DNA reads as TGCGCCAGCAGCAGAAGCAGTGGCGCAGATACGCCGTATTTT. Its translation is CASSRSSGADTPYF. The variable domain in full, with the rest retrieved from reference TRBV5-1 and TRBJ2-3, is KAGVTQTPRYLIKTRGQQVTLSCSPISGHRSVSWYQQTPGQGLQFLFEYFSETQRNKGNFPGRFSGRQFSNSRSEMNVSTLELGDSALYLCASSRSSGADTPYFGPGTRLTVL.

This clonotype was seen more than once but under ten times. The chain is built from TRBV5-6 and TRBJ2-1; D unclear. Germline V gene lookup returns CDR1 SGHDT and CDR2 YYEEEE. V lost 2 bases to trimming and J lost 5 bases, with 23 bases between them. The CDR3 extends over 18 amino acids. In nucleotides, the CDR3 is TGTGCCAGCAGCTTTTTTCAGGCGTCGGGTCACGAAGACAATGAGCAGTTCTTC. Its translation: CASSFFQASGHEDNEQFF.

This clonotype was observed a handful of times. The genes are TRBV7-9 and TRBJ2-1, with 7 bases aligning to TRBD1. In germline, CDR1 is SEHNR, CDR2 FQNEAQ (reference sequence). Trimming cost V 5 bases and J 5 bases; bases outside gene matches: 6. The CDR3 contains 14 residues. The CDR3 nucleotides read TGTGCCAGCAGCCCCAGGGGACAGAACAATGAGCAGTTCTTC. This translates into CASSPRGQNNEQFF.

The CDR3 sequence: CSVVGRSSYEQYF. The CDR3, as DNA: TGCAGCGTTGTCGGAAGAAGCTCCTACGAGCAGTACTTC. This chain joins TRBV29-1 and TRBJ2-7; no definite D call. The CDR3 is made up of 13 amino acids. Germline loops: CDR1 SQVTM, CDR2 ANQGSEA. Trimming shortened V by 4 bases and J by 0 bases, and 10 bases separated the two germline ends.

This clonotype was detected a few times. The J gene is TRBJ2-1, the V gene TRBV20-1, with 7 bases lining up with TRBD2. Unmatched junction bases numbered 7, after V lost 2 bases and J lost 9 bases. Germline CDR1 and CDR2: DFQATT and SNEGSKA (reference sequence). The CDR3 consists of 13 residues. The CDR3 nucleotides are TGCAGTGCTAGACCCGAGACTAGCCGTGAGCAGTTCTTC. It translates to CSARPETSREQFF.

The J gene is TRBJ1-4, the V gene TRBV27; tentatively, D is TRBD1 (6 bases). CDR3 length equals 14 residues. Trimming left V 5 bases short and J 1 base short, with 8 bases between. Germline assignment: CDR1 MNHEY and CDR2 SMNVEV (reference sequence). This CDR3 reads CASSAQGTNEKLFF. The CDR3 nucleotides are TGTGCCAGCAGTGCACAGGGAACTAATGAAAAACTGTTTTTT.

The genes are TRBV9 and TRBJ2-3; D call uncertain. This CDR3 has 13 amino acids. Per germline, CDR1 SGDLS and CDR2 YYNGEE. V lost 0 bases and J lost 5, with 7 bases in between. The CDR3 is CASSVEHLDTQYF. As DNA, the CDR3 is TGTGCCAGCAGCGTAGAGCATTTAGATACGCAGTATTTT.

The chain is built from TRBV2 and TRBJ2-1; D is undetermined. The tail of the sequence fits TRBJ2-7 better, so the J call may be wrong. CDR1 and CDR2 (germline): SNHLY, FYNNEI. The CDR3 length is 12 residues. CDR3 nucleotide sequence: TGTGCCAGCAGCACTCAATACAATGAGCAGTACTTC. Its translation is CASSTQYNEQYF.

The chain's CDR3 is CASSSGPLEQFF. In DNA, the CDR3 is TGTGCCAGCAGTTCCGGGCCTCTCGAGCAGTTCTTC. The chain recombines TRBV27 with TRBJ2-1; no definite D call. The CDR3 extends over 12 amino acids. The germline gives CDR1 MNHEY, CDR2 SMNVEV (reference sequence). The V end lost 4 bases, the J end lost 10 bases, and 11 bases lay between the germline ends.

This clonotype appeared a few times. The chain employs TRBV7-9 and TRBJ1-2, with D unclear. V lost 3 bases and J 2 bases, leaving 10 bases between the germline ends. Germline V gene sequence: CDR1 SEHNR, CDR2 FQNEAQ (reference sequence). The CDR3 is 14 amino acids. CDR3 bases: TGTGCCAGCAGCTTCAGTATGCCCAACTATGGCTACACCTTC. Amino acid sequence: CASSFSMPNYGYTF.

This chain connects TRBV27 to TRBJ2-7; 7 bases map to TRBD1. The germline CDR1 and CDR2 sequences are MNHEY and SMNVEV (reference sequence). The CDR3 runs 13 residues. The ends lost 6 bases at V and 3 bases at J; junction bases unmatched: 5. Written as DNA, the CDR3 is TGTGCCAGCAGCTCCCAGGGGGTCTACGAGCAGTACTTC. Residues: CASSSQGVYEQYF.

This clonotype has only a few counts. CDR3 in amino acids: CASSLRSGLNIQYF. The CDR3 nucleotides read TGTGCCAGCAGCTTAAGGTCAGGGTTAAACATTCAGTACTTC. The chain uses TRBV11-2 and TRBJ2-4, with D perhaps matching TRBD1 (5 bases). There are 14 residues in the CDR3. Germline loops: CDR1 SGHAT, CDR2 FQNNGV. Trimming cost V 2 bases and J 6 bases, with 11 bases left between them.

As concerns this clonotype: Sequence at one end of the junction differs from germline and may be a read error. The chain has TRBV12-3 or TRBV12-4 and TRBJ2-1; 8 bases line up with TRBD2. The CDR3 loop spans 16 amino acids. The CDR3 loop reads CASSPVSGNGWDERFF. DNA for the CDR3: TGTGCCAGCAGTCCCGTTAGCGGGAATGGCTGGGATGAGCGGTTCTTC.

This chain joins TRBV29-1 and TRBJ2-1; D gene unclear. Germline V CDR1 and CDR2: SQVTM, ANQGSEA. This CDR3 is 12 amino acids long. The germline V and J ends were trimmed by 2 bases and 8 bases, with 10 bases remaining between them. CDR3 in DNA: TGCAGCGTTGAACCCCCTTCTTATGAGCAGTTCTTC. Its protein is CSVEPPSYEQFF.

This clonotype was found a few times. This chain joins TRBV10-3 and TRBJ2-5; 7 bases agree with TRBD1. Near its end, the DNA agrees better with TRBJ2-7, so the J call may be wrong. CDR3 size: 12 residues. Germline V gives CDR1 ENHRY, CDR2 SYGVKD. The CDR3 nucleotides read TGTGCCATCAGTGAGAGGGGGCGCGAGCAGTACTTC. Amino acids: CAISERGREQYF.

Concerning this clonotype: The junction differs from germline at one of its ends, possibly a read error. The rearrangement links TRBV7-8 to TRBJ2-5; 11 bases align to TRBD2. CDR1 and CDR2 (germline): SGHVS, FQNEAQ. This CDR3 spans 18 amino acids. This CDR3 reads CAGSLGLAGGMVEETQYF. The CDR3 coding sequence is TGTGCCGGCAGCTTAGGGCTAGCGGGAGGAATGGTCGAGGAGACCCAGTACTTC. Combining the CDR3 with reference TRBV7-8 and TRBJ2-5 gives the whole variable domain GAGVSQSPRYKVAKRGQDVALRCDPISGHVSLFWYQQALGQGPEFLTYFQNEAQLDKSGLPSDRFFAERPEGSVSTLKIQRTQQEDSAVYLCAGSLGLAGGMVEETQYFGPGTRLLVL.

This clonotype showed up just a few times. The chain carries TRBV7-7 and TRBJ2-1, with D possibly matching TRBD1 (6 bases). V was cut by 5 bases and J by 0 bases, with 11 bases left in between. Germline V CDR1 and CDR2: SSHAT, FNYEAQ (reference sequence). This CDR3 comprises 15 residues. CDR3 loop: CASSIDRSSYNEQFF. CDR3 nucleotide sequence: TGTGCCAGCAGCATCGACAGGAGCTCCTACAATGAGCAGTTCTTC.